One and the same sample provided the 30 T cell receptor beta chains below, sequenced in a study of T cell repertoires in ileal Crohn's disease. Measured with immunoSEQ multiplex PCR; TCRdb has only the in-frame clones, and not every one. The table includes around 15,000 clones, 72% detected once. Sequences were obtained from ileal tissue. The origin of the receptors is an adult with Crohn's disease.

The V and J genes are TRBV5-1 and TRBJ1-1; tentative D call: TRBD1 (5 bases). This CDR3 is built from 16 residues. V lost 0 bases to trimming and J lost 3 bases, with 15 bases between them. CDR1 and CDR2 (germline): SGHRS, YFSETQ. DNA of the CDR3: TGCGCCAGCAGCTTGGAGGGGCAGGGCGTCTACACTGAAGCTTTCTTT. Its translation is CASSLEGQGVYTEAFF.

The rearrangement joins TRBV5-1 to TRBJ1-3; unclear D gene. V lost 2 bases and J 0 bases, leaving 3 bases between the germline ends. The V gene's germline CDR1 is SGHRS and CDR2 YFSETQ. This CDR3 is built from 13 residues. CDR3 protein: CASSLHSGNTIYF. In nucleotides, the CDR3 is TGCGCCAGCAGCTTACACTCTGGAAACACCATATATTTT.

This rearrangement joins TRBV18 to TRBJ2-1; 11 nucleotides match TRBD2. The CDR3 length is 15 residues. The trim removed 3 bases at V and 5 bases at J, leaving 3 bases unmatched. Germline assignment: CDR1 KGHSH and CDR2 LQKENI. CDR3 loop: CASSPGTSGDNEQFF. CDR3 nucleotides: TGTGCCAGCTCACCGGGGACTAGCGGAGACAATGAGCAGTTCTTC.

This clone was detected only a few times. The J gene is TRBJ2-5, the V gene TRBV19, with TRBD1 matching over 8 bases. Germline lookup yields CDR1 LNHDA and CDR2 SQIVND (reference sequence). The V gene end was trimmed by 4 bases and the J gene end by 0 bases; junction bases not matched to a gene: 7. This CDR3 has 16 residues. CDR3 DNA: TGTGCCAGTAGTACGGACAGGGAAGGGTACCAAGAGACCCAGTACTTC. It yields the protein CASSTDREGYQETQYF.

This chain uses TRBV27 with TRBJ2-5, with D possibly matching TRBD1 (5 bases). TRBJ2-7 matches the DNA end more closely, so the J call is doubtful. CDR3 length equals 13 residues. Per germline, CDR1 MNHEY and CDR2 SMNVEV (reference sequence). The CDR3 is CASGHPGPYEQYF. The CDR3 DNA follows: TGTGCCAGCGGACACCCCGGGCCCTACGAGCAGTACTTC.

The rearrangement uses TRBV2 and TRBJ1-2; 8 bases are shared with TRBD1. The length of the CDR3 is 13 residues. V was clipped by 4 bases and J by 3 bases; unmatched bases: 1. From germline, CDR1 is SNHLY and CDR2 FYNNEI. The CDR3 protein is CASSGQGYYGYTF. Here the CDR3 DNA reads TGTGCCAGCAGTGGACAGGGGTACTATGGCTACACCTTC. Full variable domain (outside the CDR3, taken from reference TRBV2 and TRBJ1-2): EPEVTQTPSHQVTQMGQEVILRCVPISNHLYFYWYRQILGQKVEFLVSFYNNEISEKSEIFDDQFSVERPDGSNFTLKIRSTKLEDSAMYFCASSGQGYYGYTFGSGTRLTVV.

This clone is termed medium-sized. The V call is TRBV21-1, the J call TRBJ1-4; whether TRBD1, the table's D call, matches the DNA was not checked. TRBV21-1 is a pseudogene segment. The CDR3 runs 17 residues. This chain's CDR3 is CASSIRQGASTNEKLFF. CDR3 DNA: TGTGCCAGCAGCATCCGACAGGGGGCATCAACTAATGAAAAACTGTTTTTT.

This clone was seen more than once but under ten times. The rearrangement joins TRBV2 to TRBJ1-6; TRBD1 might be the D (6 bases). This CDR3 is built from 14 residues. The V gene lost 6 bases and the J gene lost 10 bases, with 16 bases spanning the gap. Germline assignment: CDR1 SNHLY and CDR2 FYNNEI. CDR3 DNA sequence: TGTGCCAGCAGGAACAGGGAGTCAAGGTCACCCCTCCACTTT. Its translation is CASRNRESRSPLHF.

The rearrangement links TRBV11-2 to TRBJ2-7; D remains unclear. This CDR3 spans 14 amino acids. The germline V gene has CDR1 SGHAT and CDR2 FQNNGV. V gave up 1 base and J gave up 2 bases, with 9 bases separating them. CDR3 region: CASSLVPGPYEQYF. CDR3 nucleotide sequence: TGTGCCAGCAGCTTAGTTCCAGGCCCCTACGAGCAGTACTTC. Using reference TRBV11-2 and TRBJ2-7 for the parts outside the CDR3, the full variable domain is EAGVAQSPRYKIIEKRQSVAFWCNPISGHATLYWYQQILGQGPKLLIQFQNNGVVDDSQLPKDRFSAERLKGVDSTLKIQPAKLEDSAVYLCASSLVPGPYEQYFGPGTRLTVT.

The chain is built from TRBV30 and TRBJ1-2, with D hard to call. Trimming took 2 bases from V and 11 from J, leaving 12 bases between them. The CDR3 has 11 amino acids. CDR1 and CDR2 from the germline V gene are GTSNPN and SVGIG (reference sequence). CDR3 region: CAWSQNEGYTF. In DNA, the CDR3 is TGTGCCTGGAGTCAGAATGAGGGTTACACCTTC. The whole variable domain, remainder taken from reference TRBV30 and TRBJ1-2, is SQTIHQWPATLVQPVGSPLSLECTVEGTSNPNLYWYRQAAGRGLQLLFYSVGIGQISSEVPQNLSASRPQDRQFILSSKKLLLSDSGFYLCAWSQNEGYTFGSGTRLTVV.

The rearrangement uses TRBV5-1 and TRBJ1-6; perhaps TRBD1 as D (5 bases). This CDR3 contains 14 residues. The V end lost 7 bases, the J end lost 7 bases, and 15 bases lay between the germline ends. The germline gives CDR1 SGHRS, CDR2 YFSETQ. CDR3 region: CASAEGVTNSPLHF. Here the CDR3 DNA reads TGCGCCAGCGCCGAAGGGGTTACGAATTCACCCCTCCACTTT. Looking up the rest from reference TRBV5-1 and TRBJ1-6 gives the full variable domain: KAGVTQTPRYLIKTRGQQVTLSCSPISGHRSVSWYQQTPGQGLQFLFEYFSETQRNKGNFPGRFSGRQFSNSRSEMNVSTLELGDSALYLCASAEGVTNSPLHFGNGTRLTVT.

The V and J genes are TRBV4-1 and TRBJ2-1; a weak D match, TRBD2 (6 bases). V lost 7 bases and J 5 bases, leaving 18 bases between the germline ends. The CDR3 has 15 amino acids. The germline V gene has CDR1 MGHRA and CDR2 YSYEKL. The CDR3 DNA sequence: TGCGCCAGCACCCTCGCCCCGGACTACGACAATGAGCAGTTCTTC. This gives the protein CASTLAPDYDNEQFF.

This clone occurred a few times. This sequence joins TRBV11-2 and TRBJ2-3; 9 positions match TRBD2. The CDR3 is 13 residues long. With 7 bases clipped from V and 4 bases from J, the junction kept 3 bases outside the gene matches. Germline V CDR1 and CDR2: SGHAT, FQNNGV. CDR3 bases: TGTGCCAGCACCATAGCGGGAGCAGATACGCAGTATTTT. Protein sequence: CASTIAGADTQYF.

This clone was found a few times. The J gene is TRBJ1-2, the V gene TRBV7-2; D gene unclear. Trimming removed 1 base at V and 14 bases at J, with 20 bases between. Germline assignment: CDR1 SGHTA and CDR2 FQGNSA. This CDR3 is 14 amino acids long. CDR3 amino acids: CASSLDGAAVHWTF. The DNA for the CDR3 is TGTGCCAGCAGCTTAGACGGAGCCGCGGTCCATTGGACCTTC. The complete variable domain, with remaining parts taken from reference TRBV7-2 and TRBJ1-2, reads GAGVSQSPSNKVTEKGKDVELRCDPISGHTALYWYRQSLGQGLEFLIYFQGNSAPDKSGLPSDRFSAERTGGSVSTLTIQRTQQEDSAVYLCASSLDGAAVHWTFGSGTRLTVV.

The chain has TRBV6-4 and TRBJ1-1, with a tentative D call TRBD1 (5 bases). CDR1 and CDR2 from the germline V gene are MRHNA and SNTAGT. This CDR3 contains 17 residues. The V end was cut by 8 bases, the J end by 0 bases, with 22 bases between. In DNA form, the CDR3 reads TGTGCCAGCGTCAACGAGAAACACAGGAATATGAACACTGAAGCTTTCTTT. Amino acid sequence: CASVNEKHRNMNTEAFF.

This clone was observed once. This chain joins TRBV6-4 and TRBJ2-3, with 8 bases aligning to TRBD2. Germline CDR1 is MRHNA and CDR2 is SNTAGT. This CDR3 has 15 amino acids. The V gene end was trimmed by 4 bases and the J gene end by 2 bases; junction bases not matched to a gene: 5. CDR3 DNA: TGTGCCAGCAGTGTCCACGGGGGGGCCACAGATACGCAGTATTTT. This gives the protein CASSVHGGATDTQYF.

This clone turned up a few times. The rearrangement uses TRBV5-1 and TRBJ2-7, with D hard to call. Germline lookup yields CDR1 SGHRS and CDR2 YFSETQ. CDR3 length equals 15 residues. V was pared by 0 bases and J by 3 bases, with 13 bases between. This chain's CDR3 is CASSLGFSKDYEQYF. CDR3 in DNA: TGCGCCAGCAGCTTGGGATTCTCTAAAGACTACGAGCAGTACTTC.

In nucleotides, the CDR3 is TGTGCCAGCAGCTTAGAGGGGGGGTCCCCCTACGAGCAGTACTTC. It is translated as CASSLEGGSPYEQYF. The V call is TRBV7-3, the J call TRBJ2-7; possibly TRBD2 for D (7 bases). Germline V lookup: CDR1 SGHTA, CDR2 FQGTGA. The CDR3 runs to 15 residues. The V end was cut by 2 bases, the J end by 2 bases, with 13 bases between.

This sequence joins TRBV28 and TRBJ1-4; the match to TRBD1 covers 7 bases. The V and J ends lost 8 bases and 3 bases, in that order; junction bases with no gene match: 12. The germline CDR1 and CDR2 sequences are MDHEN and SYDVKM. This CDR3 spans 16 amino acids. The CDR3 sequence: CASEGAGLKANEKLFF. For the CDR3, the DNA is TGTGCCAGCGAGGGGGCAGGGCTAAAAGCTAATGAAAAACTGTTTTTT.

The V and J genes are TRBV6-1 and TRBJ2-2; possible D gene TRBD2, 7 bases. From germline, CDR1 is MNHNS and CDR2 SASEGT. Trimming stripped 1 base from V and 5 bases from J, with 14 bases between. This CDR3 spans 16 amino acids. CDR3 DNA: TGTGCCAGCAGTGAAGAGGGGGGGGCGCGAACCGGGGAGCTGTTTTTT. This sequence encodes CASSEEGGARTGELFF.

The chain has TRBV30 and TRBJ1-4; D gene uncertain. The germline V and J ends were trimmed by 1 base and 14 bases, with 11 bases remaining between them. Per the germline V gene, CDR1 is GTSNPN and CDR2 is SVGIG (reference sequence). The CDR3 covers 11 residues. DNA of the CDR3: TGTGCCTGGAGTGGGGGAGGGAAGCTGTTTTTT. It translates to CAWSGGGKLFF. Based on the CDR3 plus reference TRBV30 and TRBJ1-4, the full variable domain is SQTIHQWPATLVQPVGSPLSLECTVEGTSNPNLYWYRQAAGRGLQLLFYSVGIGQISSEVPQNLSASRPQDRQFILSSKKLLLSDSGFYLCAWSGGGKLFFGSGTQLSVL.

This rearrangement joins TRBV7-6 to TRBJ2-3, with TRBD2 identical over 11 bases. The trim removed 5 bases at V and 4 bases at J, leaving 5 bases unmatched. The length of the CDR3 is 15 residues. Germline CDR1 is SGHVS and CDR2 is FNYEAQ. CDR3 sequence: CASSQLAGAPDTQYF. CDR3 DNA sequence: TGTGCCAGCAGCCAACTAGCGGGAGCACCAGATACGCAGTATTTT.

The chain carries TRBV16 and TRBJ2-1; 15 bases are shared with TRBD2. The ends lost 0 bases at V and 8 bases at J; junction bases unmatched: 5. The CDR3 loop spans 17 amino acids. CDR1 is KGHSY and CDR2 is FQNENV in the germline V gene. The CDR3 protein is CASSQSGTSGGLDEQFF. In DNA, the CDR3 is TGTGCCAGCAGCCAATCTGGGACTAGCGGGGGGCTCGATGAGCAGTTCTTC.

CDR3 nucleotide sequence: TGCGCCAGCAGCTTGGGACAGGGGATCTACGAGCAGTACTTC. It specifies CASSLGQGIYEQYF. This chain connects TRBV5-1 to TRBJ2-7; TRBD1 agrees at 8 bases. CDR3 length: 14 amino acids. Trimming cost V 0 bases and J 3 bases; bases outside gene matches: 2. Germline assignment: CDR1 SGHRS and CDR2 YFSETQ.

CDR3 sequence reads: CAWSAHTTGDSPLHF. The CDR3, as DNA: TGTGCCTGGAGCGCTCACACGACAGGGGATTCACCCCTCCACTTT. V is TRBV30 and J is TRBJ1-6; 8 bases are a match to TRBD1. Trimming removed 3 bases from V and 8 bases from J; junction bases left unmatched: 9. The CDR3 is 15 amino acids. Germline V lookup: CDR1 GTSNPN, CDR2 SVGIG (reference sequence).

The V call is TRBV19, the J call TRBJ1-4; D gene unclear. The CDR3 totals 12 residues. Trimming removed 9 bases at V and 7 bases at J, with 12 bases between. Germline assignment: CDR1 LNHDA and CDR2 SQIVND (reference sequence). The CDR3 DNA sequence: TGTGCCAGCTCGCGGTTGGCTGAAAAACTGTTTTTT. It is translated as CASSRLAEKLFF.

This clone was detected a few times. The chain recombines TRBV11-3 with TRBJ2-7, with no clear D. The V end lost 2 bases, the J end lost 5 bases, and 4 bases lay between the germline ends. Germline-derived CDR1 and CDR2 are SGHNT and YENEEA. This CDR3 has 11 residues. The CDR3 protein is CASSLFNEQYF. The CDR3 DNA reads TGTGCCAGCAGCTTATTTAACGAGCAGTACTTC. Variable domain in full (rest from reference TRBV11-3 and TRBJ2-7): EAGVVQSPRYKIIEKKQPVAFWCNPISGHNTLYWYLQNLGQGPELLIRYENEEAVDDSQLPKDRFSAERLKGVDSTLKIQPAELGDSAVYLCASSLFNEQYFGPGTRLTVT.

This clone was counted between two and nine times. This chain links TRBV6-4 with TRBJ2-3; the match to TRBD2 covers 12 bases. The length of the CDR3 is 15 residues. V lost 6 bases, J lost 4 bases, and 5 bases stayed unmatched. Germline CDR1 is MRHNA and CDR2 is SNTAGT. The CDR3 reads CASRELAGGPDTQYF. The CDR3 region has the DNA TGTGCCAGCAGGGAACTAGCGGGAGGTCCAGATACGCAGTATTTT.

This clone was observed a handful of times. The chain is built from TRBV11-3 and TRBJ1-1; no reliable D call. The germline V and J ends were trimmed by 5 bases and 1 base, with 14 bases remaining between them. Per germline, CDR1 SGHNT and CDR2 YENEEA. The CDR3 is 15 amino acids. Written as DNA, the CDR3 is TGTGCCAGCAGCCCGTACCAAACAAGGAACACTGAAGCTTTCTTT. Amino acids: CASSPYQTRNTEAFF.

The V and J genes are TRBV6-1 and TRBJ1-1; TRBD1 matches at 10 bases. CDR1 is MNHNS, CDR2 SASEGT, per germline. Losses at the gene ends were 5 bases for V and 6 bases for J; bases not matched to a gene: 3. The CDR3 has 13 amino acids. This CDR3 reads CASSRQGAPEAFF. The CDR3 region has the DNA TGTGCCAGCAGTCGACAGGGGGCCCCTGAAGCTTTCTTT.